The rows below give T cell receptor beta chains drawn from one sample of a study of cytomegalovirus exposure and HLA in healthy donors. TCRdb's table, derived via immunoSEQ multiplex PCR, lists solely in-frame clones and lacks some. This table has approximately 170,000 clones, 80% appearing once. Sequencing was carried out using PBMCs. The source of these receptors is a human donor in good health. Each CDR3 is given with its conserved first and last residue. The order of the fields is J gene, V gene, D gene, clone size, CDR3 DNA, CDR3 protein. A D gene is named only where the DNA matches it firmly. Rows may omit the clone size; those that give it use once, few, many or a size class.

j_gene: TRBJ2-6
v_gene: TRBV19
d_gene: -
abundance: -
CDR3nt: TGTGCCAGTAGTATAGGGAAGGACAGAGACCTCCTATTCTCTGGGGCCAACGTCCTGACTTTC
CDR3aa: CASSIGKDRDLLFSGANVLTF

j_gene: TRBJ2-3
v_gene: TRBV5-1
d_gene: TRBD2
abundance: -
CDR3nt: TGCGCCAGCAGCTTCAGCGGGGCTAACGGAGATACGCAGTATTTT
CDR3aa: CASSFSGANGDTQYF

j_gene: TRBJ2-2
v_gene: TRBV5-6
d_gene: TRBD1
abundance: few
CDR3nt: TGTGCCAGCAGCGGGGGACAGAGGACCGGGGAGCTGTTTTTT
CDR3aa: CASSGGQRTGELFF

j_gene: TRBJ1-1
v_gene: TRBV7-3
d_gene: -
abundance: few
CDR3nt: TGTGCCAGCAGCTTTACAGGCCAGAACACTGAAGCTTTCTTT
CDR3aa: CASSFTGQNTEAFF

j_gene: TRBJ1-1
v_gene: TRBV10-1
d_gene: -
abundance: -
CDR3nt: TGCGCCGGCAGGCCGGGGGCTTTCTTT
CDR3aa: CAGRPGAFF

j_gene: TRBJ1-3
v_gene: TRBV2
d_gene: TRBD1
abundance: -
CDR3nt: TGTGCCAGTACGACAGGGAACGCTGGAAACACCATATATTTT
CDR3aa: CASTTGNAGNTIYF

j_gene: TRBJ2-7
v_gene: TRBV5-8
d_gene: TRBD1
abundance: -
CDR3nt: TGTGCCAGCAGCCCGGACAGGGCCGACGAGCAGTACTTC
CDR3aa: CASSPDRADEQYF

j_gene: TRBJ2-3
v_gene: TRBV27
d_gene: -
abundance: -
CDR3nt: TGTGCCAGCAGTTTAGAGGTGACAGATACGCAGTATTTT
CDR3aa: CASSLEVTDTQYF

j_gene: TRBJ2-7
v_gene: TRBV2
d_gene: -
abundance: -
CDR3nt: TGTGCCAGCAGTGCGGACTTATCCTACGAGCAGTACTTC
CDR3aa: CASSADLSYEQYF

j_gene: TRBJ2-7
v_gene: TRBV4-3
d_gene: -
abundance: -
CDR3nt: TGCGCCAGCAGCCAAGATTTGGACGGAGGGGCCTACGAGCAGTACTTC
CDR3aa: CASSQDLDGGAYEQYF

j_gene: TRBJ2-7
v_gene: TRBV18
d_gene: -
abundance: -
CDR3nt: TGTGCCAGCTCACTCTCGCAACAGGGTTACGAGCAGTACTTC
CDR3aa: CASSLSQQGYEQYF

j_gene: TRBJ2-5
v_gene: TRBV18
d_gene: TRBD1
abundance: -
CDR3nt: TGTGCCAGCTCACCACGAACAGGGGAAGAGACCCAGTACTTC
CDR3aa: CASSPRTGEETQYF

j_gene: TRBJ2-3
v_gene: TRBV18
d_gene: -
abundance: -
CDR3nt: TGTGCCAGCTCTCACCTTCAGGGGGGAGCAGATACGCAGTATTTT
CDR3aa: CASSHLQGGADTQYF

j_gene: TRBJ1-1
v_gene: TRBV27
d_gene: TRBD1
abundance: -
CDR3nt: TGTGCCAGCAGGGGGACAGGCCGTACCGAAGCTTTCTTT
CDR3aa: CASRGTGRTEAFF

j_gene: TRBJ2-6
v_gene: TRBV27
d_gene: -
abundance: -
CDR3nt: TGTGCCAGCAGCAGGACAGATTGGGTCTCCTCTGGGGCCAACGTCCTGACTTTC
CDR3aa: CASSRTDWVSSGANVLTF

j_gene: TRBJ1-4
v_gene: TRBV25-1
d_gene: TRBD1
abundance: -
CDR3nt: TGTGCCAGCAGTCTCAGACAGGGACAGAACGAAAAACTGTTTTTT
CDR3aa: CASSLRQGQNEKLFF

j_gene: TRBJ2-1
v_gene: TRBV7-2
d_gene: TRBD2
abundance: few
CDR3nt: TGTGCCAGCAGCCCCCCCCGCGGGGGGGCCATGAATGAGCAGTTCTTC
CDR3aa: CASSPPRGGAMNEQFF

j_gene: TRBJ2-7
v_gene: TRBV27
d_gene: TRBD2
abundance: -
CDR3nt: TGTGCCAGCAGTTGGGGGGGCTCCTACGAGCAGTACTTC
CDR3aa: CASSWGGSYEQYF

j_gene: TRBJ2-3
v_gene: TRBV5-3
d_gene: -
abundance: -
CDR3nt: TGTGCCAGACTAGGGGTCCAGGCCTATGAACGCACAGATACGCAGTATTTT
CDR3aa: CARLGVQAYERTDTQYF

j_gene: TRBJ2-7
v_gene: TRBV5-6
d_gene: -
abundance: -
CDR3nt: TGTGCCAGCAGCACTAACAGGGTATTAGGCGAGCAGTACTTC
CDR3aa: CASSTNRVLGEQYF

j_gene: TRBJ2-7
v_gene: TRBV5-6
d_gene: -
abundance: once
CDR3nt: TGTGCCAGCAGCTCCGACAGAATCTACGAGCAGTACTTC
CDR3aa: CASSSDRIYEQYF

j_gene: TRBJ1-1
v_gene: TRBV4-3
d_gene: TRBD1
abundance: few
CDR3nt: TGCGCCAGCAGCCAGACAGGGATGAACACTGAAGCTTTCTTT
CDR3aa: CASSQTGMNTEAFF

j_gene: TRBJ2-3
v_gene: TRBV10-2
d_gene: -
abundance: -
CDR3nt: TGCGCCAGCAGTCGAGGGGGGGGGACCGGTGGGGATACGCAGTATTTT
CDR3aa: CASSRGGGTGGDTQYF

j_gene: TRBJ2-1
v_gene: TRBV6-6
d_gene: -
abundance: once
CDR3nt: TGTGCCAGCAGCCTGCTGTCCCTAGATGAGCAGTTCTTC
CDR3aa: CASSLLSLDEQFF

j_gene: TRBJ1-3
v_gene: TRBV19
d_gene: -
abundance: once
CDR3nt: TGTGCCAGTAGTATAGGCGAGCCGTTATTCTCTGGAAACACCATATATTTT
CDR3aa: CASSIGEPLFSGNTIYF

j_gene: TRBJ2-7
v_gene: TRBV29-1
d_gene: -
abundance: -
CDR3nt: TGCAGCGCTGTCAGCGGGCTCTCCTACGAGCAGTACTTC
CDR3aa: CSAVSGLSYEQYF

j_gene: TRBJ2-1
v_gene: TRBV10-3
d_gene: TRBD1
abundance: -
CDR3nt: TGTGCCATCAGAGACGACAGGGACCCGTTCTTC
CDR3aa: CAIRDDRDPFF

j_gene: TRBJ2-3
v_gene: TRBV4-3
d_gene: -
abundance: -
CDR3nt: TGCGCCAGCAGCCAAGAAAGCGTGGGCACAGATACGCAGTATTTT
CDR3aa: CASSQESVGTDTQYF

j_gene: TRBJ2-7
v_gene: TRBV5-6
d_gene: TRBD2
abundance: -
CDR3nt: TGTGCCAGCAGCTTGACCGCCGGGACTAGCGGGTTAAGCTCCTACGAGCAGTACTTC
CDR3aa: CASSLTAGTSGLSSYEQYF

j_gene: TRBJ1-2
v_gene: TRBV6-1
d_gene: TRBD1
abundance: -
CDR3nt: TGTGCCAGCATCGGGACAGTCCCTAACTATGGCTACACCTTC
CDR3aa: CASIGTVPNYGYTF

j_gene: TRBJ2-1
v_gene: TRBV7-2
d_gene: TRBD1
abundance: -
CDR3nt: TGTGCCAGCAGCTTAGGCGGGACAGGAGCCTACAATGAGCAGTTCTTC
CDR3aa: CASSLGGTGAYNEQFF

j_gene: TRBJ1-1
v_gene: TRBV5-1
d_gene: -
abundance: -
CDR3nt: TGCGCCAGCACCTATACCAATACCCAGGGTGAAGCTTTCTTT
CDR3aa: CASTYTNTQGEAFF

j_gene: TRBJ1-2
v_gene: TRBV4-1
d_gene: -
abundance: once
CDR3nt: TGCGCCAGCAGCCAAGATGCGGGCACCATCTATGGCTACACCTTC
CDR3aa: CASSQDAGTIYGYTF

j_gene: TRBJ1-3
v_gene: TRBV7-8
d_gene: -
abundance: -
CDR3nt: TGTGCCAGCAGCGTAGGGACTACTGGAAACACCATATATTTT
CDR3aa: CASSVGTTGNTIYF

j_gene: TRBJ1-2
v_gene: TRBV19
d_gene: -
abundance: -
CDR3nt: TGTGCCAGTAGTATATTGGGAGAAGCTAACTATGGCTACACCTTC
CDR3aa: CASSILGEANYGYTF

j_gene: TRBJ2-7
v_gene: TRBV7-9
d_gene: TRBD2
abundance: -
CDR3nt: TGTGCCAGCAGTTTCACCCGGCTAGCGGGGGACACCTCCTACGAGCAGTACTTC
CDR3aa: CASSFTRLAGDTSYEQYF

j_gene: TRBJ2-1
v_gene: TRBV11-3
d_gene: -
abundance: -
CDR3nt: TGTGCCAGCAGCTTAGTTGGCCAGGTCGGTAGAGAGCAGTTCTTC
CDR3aa: CASSLVGQVGREQFF